The 5 T cell receptor beta chains below all came from one sample that was sequenced in a study of blood T cell repertoires in COVID-19 (TCRdb year 2020). The library came from the immunoSEQ multiplex PCR assay. TCRdb holds this immuneACCESS table with in-frame rearrangements only. Some clones are missing; in checked studies, unresolved V genes explain under half, and the rest has no known cause. In this sample the table shows tens of thousands of clones, less than 80% of which occur a single time. The ten largest clonotypes hold around 30% of the sample. The sequencing sample was made of peripheral blood. The source is a human donor in a cohort sampled during active COVID-19.

J is TRBJ2-6 and V is TRBV14, with D possibly matching TRBD1 (5 bases). Germline CDR1 and CDR2: SGHDN and FVKESK. Trimming took off 4 bases at V and 2 bases at J, with 9 bases between the two ends. This CDR3 has 15 residues. Written as DNA, the CDR3 is TGTGCCAGCAGCCCCGCGACAGCTGGGGCCAACGTCCTGACTTTC. Protein product: CASSPATAGANVLTF.

The chain joins TRBV20-1 to TRBJ2-7; no reliable D call. V lost 6 bases and J lost 2, with 8 bases in between. The germline V gene has CDR1 DFQATT and CDR2 SNEGSKA (reference sequence). This CDR3 comprises 11 residues. The CDR3 DNA sequence: TGCAGTGCGGAGTCCCCCTACGAGCAGTACTTC. Amino acids: CSAESPYEQYF.

This clone showed up just once. The rearrangement links TRBV19 to TRBJ2-5, with 7 bases fitting TRBD2. With V trimmed by 8 bases and J by 4 bases, 13 bases remained unmatched. CDR1 LNHDA and CDR2 SQIVND come from the germline V gene (reference sequence). CDR3 length: 15 residues. CDR3 bases: TGTGCCAGTTCAACGACGGGGGAGGGTCCAGAGACCCAGTACTTC. It specifies CASSTTGEGPETQYF.

The chain joins TRBV29-1 to TRBJ2-3; no clear D gene. The CDR3 sequence is 12 residues long. Germline CDR1 SQVTM, CDR2 ANQGSEA. V was cut by 3 bases and J by 2 bases, with 6 bases left in between. CDR3 sequence reads: CSVEANTDTQYF. The CDR3 coding sequence is TGCAGCGTTGAGGCAAACACAGATACGCAGTATTTT.

This chain uses TRBV7-9 with TRBJ2-7; 8 bases map to TRBD1. CDR1 is SEHNR and CDR2 is FQNEAQ in the germline V gene (reference sequence). The CDR3 length is 12 residues. The V gene end was trimmed by 5 bases and the J gene end by 6 bases; junction bases not matched to a gene: 3. The CDR3 loop reads CASSIGTGEQYF. CDR3 bases: TGTGCCAGCAGCATCGGGACAGGCGAGCAGTACTTC.